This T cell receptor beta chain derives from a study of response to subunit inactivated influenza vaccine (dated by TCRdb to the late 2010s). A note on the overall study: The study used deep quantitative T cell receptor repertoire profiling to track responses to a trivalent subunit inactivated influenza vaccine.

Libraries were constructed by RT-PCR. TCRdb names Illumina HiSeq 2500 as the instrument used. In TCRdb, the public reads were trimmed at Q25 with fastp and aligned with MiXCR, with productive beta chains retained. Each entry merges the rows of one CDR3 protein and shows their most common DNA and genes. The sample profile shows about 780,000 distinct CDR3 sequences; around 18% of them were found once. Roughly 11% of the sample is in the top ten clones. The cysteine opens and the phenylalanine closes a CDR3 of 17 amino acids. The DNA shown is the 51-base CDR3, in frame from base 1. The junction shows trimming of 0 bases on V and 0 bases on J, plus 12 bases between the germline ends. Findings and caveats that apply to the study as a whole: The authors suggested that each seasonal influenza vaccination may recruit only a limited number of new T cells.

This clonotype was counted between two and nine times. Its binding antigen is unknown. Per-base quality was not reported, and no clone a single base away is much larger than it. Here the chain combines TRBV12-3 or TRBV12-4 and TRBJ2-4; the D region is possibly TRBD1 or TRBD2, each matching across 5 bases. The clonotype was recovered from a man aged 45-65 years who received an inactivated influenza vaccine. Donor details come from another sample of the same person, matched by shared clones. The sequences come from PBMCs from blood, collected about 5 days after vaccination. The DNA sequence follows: TGTGCCAGCAGTTTAGCAACCCCGGGGCTAGCCAAAAACATTCAGTACTTC. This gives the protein CASSLATPGLAKNIQYF.